One and the same sample provided the 29 T cell receptor beta chains below, sequenced in a study of T cells in Graves' hyperthyroidism and ophthalmopathy (dated by TCRdb to between 2017 and 2020). The method was multiplex PCR. This sample was sequenced with an Illumina HiSeq 2000. The TCR beta CDR3 regions were amplified from the RNA transcripts. The first round of RT-PCR for the TCR CDR3 was performed with the HTBI primer set and the Qiagen OneStep RT-PCR kit. TCRdb itself trimmed the public reads at Q25 with fastp, ran MiXCR and retained productive beta chains. Here each entry gathers all rows of one CDR3 protein and keeps the most common genes and DNA. The sample records about 700,000 distinct CDR3 sequences, nearly 45% of which are singletons. The ten largest clones represent roughly 6.5% of the sample. Sequenced material: peripheral blood or thyroid tissue (not recorded which). The source of these receptors is an adult man with Graves' disease, either hyperthyroidism or ophthalmopathy (not recorded which).

In this sample, this clonotype turned up many times. The rearrangement uses TRBV20-1 and TRBJ1-4; 12 bases align to TRBD1. The V gene's germline CDR1 is DFQATT and CDR2 SNEGSKA (reference sequence). The CDR3 is 13 amino acids. V dropped 4 bases and J dropped 7; count of bases not matched to a gene: 1. The DNA for the CDR3 is TGCAGTGCTACGGGACAGGGGGCTGAAAAACTGTTTTTT. Translation: CSATGQGAEKLFF.

This chain connects TRBV29-1 to TRBJ2-7; 8 bases match TRBD1. The CDR3 is made up of 15 amino acids. The ends lost 1 base at V and 2 bases at J; junction bases unmatched: 7. CDR1 and CDR2 (germline): SQVTM, ANQGSEA. CDR3 loop: CSVEVYRGYTYEQYF. The CDR3, as DNA: TGCAGCGTTGAAGTCTACAGGGGGTACACCTACGAGCAGTACTTC.

Comment on this clonotype: With a much larger clone just one base away, this may be a read error. The chain is built from TRBV7-9 and TRBJ1-2; tentatively, D is TRBD1 (6 bases). V lost 8 bases and J lost 3, with 16 bases in between. CDR3 length equals 14 residues. Per the germline V gene, CDR1 is SEHNR and CDR2 is FQNEAQ (reference sequence). The CDR3 DNA reads as TGTGCCAGCGGCCCACAGGGAACCTACTATGGCTACACCTTC. As protein: CASGPQGTYYGYTF. The whole variable domain, filled in from reference TRBV7-9 and TRBJ1-2, reads DTGVSQNPRHKITKRGQNVTFRCDPISEHNRLYWYRQTLGQGPEFLTYFQNEAQLEKSRLLSDRFSAERPKGSFSTLEIQRTEQGDSAMYLCASGPQGTYYGYTFGSGTRLTVV.

This chain uses TRBV7-9 with TRBJ1-2, with D possibly TRBD1 on 5 matching bases. The germline V and J ends were trimmed by 7 bases and 3 bases, with 18 bases remaining between them. Per the germline V gene, CDR1 is SEHNR and CDR2 is FQNEAQ (reference sequence). The CDR3 has 15 amino acids. The DNA of the CDR3 is TGTGCCAGCACTATAGACAGACCCTTATACTATGGCTACACCTTC. Residues: CASTIDRPLYYGYTF.

The V and J genes are TRBV5-1 and TRBJ2-6, with 8 bases aligning to TRBD1. The germline V gene has CDR1 SGHRS and CDR2 YFSETQ. CDR3 size: 18 residues. With V trimmed by 0 bases and J by 2 bases, 7 bases remained unmatched. Written as DNA, the CDR3 is TGCGCCAGCAGCTTGGTACCAGGGGGCCTCGCTGGGGCCAACGTCCTGACTTTC. Amino acid sequence: CASSLVPGGLAGANVLTF. The variable domain in full, completed from reference TRBV5-1 and TRBJ2-6, reads KAGVTQTPRYLIKTRGQQVTLSCSPISGHRSVSWYQQTPGQGLQFLFEYFSETQRNKGNFPGRFSGRQFSNSRSEMNVSTLELGDSALYLCASSLVPGGLAGANVLTFGAGSRLTVL.

The chain carries TRBV7-8 and TRBJ1-3, with D perhaps matching TRBD1 (5 bases). The germline V gene has CDR1 SGHVS and CDR2 FQNEAQ. Trimming removed 6 bases from V and 0 bases from J, with 12 bases in between. The CDR3 sequence is 15 residues long. The chain's CDR3 is CASRGPGSSGNTIYF. The CDR3 DNA reads TGTGCCAGCAGAGGCCCAGGGAGCTCTGGAAACACCATATATTTT.

This clonotype has at least ten counts. The V call is TRBV7-6, the J call TRBJ2-7, with no clear D. CDR3 length equals 13 residues. Per the germline V gene, CDR1 is SGHVS and CDR2 is FNYEAQ. V dropped 1 base and J dropped 2 bases, with 6 bases sitting between them. The CDR3 nucleotides read TGTGCCAGCAGCTTAGGGAATACCTACGAGCAGTACTTC. Protein product: CASSLGNTYEQYF.

The chain joins TRBV11-2 to TRBJ1-5; D gene ambiguous. V lost 2 bases and J 4 bases, leaving 9 bases between the germline ends. The CDR3 contains 14 residues. Germline values: CDR1 SGHAT, CDR2 FQNNGV. This CDR3 is CASSLFSENQPQHF. DNA of the CDR3: TGTGCCAGCAGCTTATTCAGCGAGAATCAGCCCCAGCATTTT. Based on the CDR3 plus reference TRBV11-2 and TRBJ1-5, the full variable domain is EAGVAQSPRYKIIEKRQSVAFWCNPISGHATLYWYQQILGQGPKLLIQFQNNGVVDDSQLPKDRFSAERLKGVDSTLKIQPAKLEDSAVYLCASSLFSENQPQHFGDGTRLSIL.

This rearrangement joins TRBV29-1 to TRBJ1-2; D is undetermined. This CDR3 contains 14 residues. In germline, CDR1 is SQVTM, CDR2 ANQGSEA. Trimming stripped 3 bases from V and 4 bases from J, with 15 bases between. CDR3 region: CSVDTITRGYGYTF. CDR3 nucleotide sequence: TGCAGCGTTGACACTATAACTCGGGGCTATGGCTACACCTTC.

This clonotype was picked up a small number of times. The V gene is TRBV7-8, the J gene TRBJ1-1; no clear D. CDR1 and CDR2 from the germline V gene are SGHVS and FQNEAQ. Trimming took 3 bases from V and 3 from J, leaving 8 bases between them. The CDR3 sequence is 13 residues long. CDR3 in amino acids: CASSFGSYTEAFF. The CDR3 coding sequence is TGTGCCAGCAGCTTTGGGAGTTACACTGAAGCTTTCTTT.

The chain carries TRBV25-1 and TRBJ1-1, with a tentative D call TRBD1 (5 bases). The CDR3 is made up of 12 amino acids. V lost 9 bases, J lost 1 base, and 9 bases lay in between. Germline V lookup: CDR1 MGHDK, CDR2 SYGVNS. Here the CDR3 reads CASRTSNTEAFF. DNA of the CDR3: TGTGCCAGTAGGACATCGAACACTGAAGCTTTCTTT.

This chain links TRBV9 with TRBJ1-5; D may be TRBD1 (6 bases). Trimming took off 0 bases at V and 2 bases at J, with 18 bases between the two ends. This CDR3 has 18 amino acids. The germline CDR1 and CDR2 sequences are SGDLS and YYNGEE. The CDR3 protein is CASSVGLAGGDRNQPQHF. Written as DNA, the CDR3 is TGTGCCAGCAGCGTAGGACTAGCGGGGGGCGACCGCAATCAGCCCCAGCATTTT. The whole variable domain, remainder taken from reference TRBV9 and TRBJ1-5, is DSGVTQTPKHLITATGQRVTLRCSPRSGDLSVYWYQQSLDQGLQFLIQYYNGEERAKGNILERFSAQQFPDLHSELNLSSLELGDSALYFCASSVGLAGGDRNQPQHFGDGTRLSIL.

A remark on this clonotype: The junction shows a germline mismatch at one end, possibly a read error. The chain carries TRBV7-7 and TRBJ2-2; D is ambiguous. The germline CDR1 and CDR2 sequences are SSHAT and FNYEAQ (reference sequence). This CDR3 region has 16 residues. For the CDR3, the DNA is TGTGCTAGCAGCTTAGCCCCGACTCCTGCCACCGGGGAGCTGTTTTTT. This codes for CASSLAPTPATGELFF.

Many counts were recorded for this clonotype. This chain links TRBV29-1 with TRBJ2-7; D possibly corresponds to TRBD1 (6 bases). This CDR3 comprises 13 residues. V lost 4 bases and J lost 5, with 15 bases in between. Germline values: CDR1 SQVTM, CDR2 ANQGSEA. The CDR3: CSVVRTDSHEQYF. CDR3 bases: TGCAGCGTTGTCCGGACGGACAGTCACGAGCAGTACTTC.

Ten or more counts support this clonotype. The chain combines TRBV24-1 with TRBJ1-1; no firm D call. Germline-derived CDR1 and CDR2 are KGHDR and SFDVKD. The CDR3 runs 12 residues. Trimming removed 4 bases at V and 6 bases at J, with 8 bases between. The CDR3 loop is CATSDSGAEAFF. Written as DNA, the CDR3 is TGTGCCACCAGTGACTCCGGGGCTGAAGCTTTCTTT.

This clonotype has a count of ten or more. The CDR3 sequence: CASSPYTNQPQHF. The CDR3, as DNA: TGTGCCAGCAGCCCGTACACAAATCAGCCCCAGCATTTT. The rearrangement links TRBV7-2 to TRBJ1-5; D remains unclear. The CDR3 has 13 residues. CDR1 is SGHTA, CDR2 FQGNSA, per germline. Trimming cost V 5 bases and J 4 bases, with 9 bases left between them.

This clonotype was counted only a few times. The chain carries TRBV19 and TRBJ2-7; D is unresolved. V dropped 2 bases and J dropped 2 bases, with 13 bases sitting between them. The CDR3 consists of 15 residues. Germline CDR1 and CDR2: LNHDA and SQIVND (reference sequence). CDR3 loop: CASSISAQGPYEQYF. Here the CDR3 DNA reads TGTGCCAGTAGTATATCGGCACAAGGACCCTACGAGCAGTACTTC.

The V call is TRBV6-4, the J call TRBJ1-1; D gene ambiguous. The germline V gene encodes CDR1 MRHNA and CDR2 SNTAGT. V lost 9 bases to trimming and J lost 1 base, with 12 bases between them. The CDR3 covers 13 residues. For the CDR3, the DNA is TGTGCCAGTGCCGTAGGCCCGAACACTGAAGCTTTCTTT. Protein: CASAVGPNTEAFF.

This clonotype was seen only a few times. The chain recombines TRBV20-1 with TRBJ1-6; D gene uncertain. Germline V gives CDR1 DFQATT, CDR2 SNEGSKA (reference sequence). The CDR3 length is 16 residues. With 3 bases removed from V and 6 bases from J, the gap between germline ends came to 18 bases. The CDR3 spells CSASIGGRSGNSPLHF. The CDR3 DNA is TGCAGTGCTAGTATTGGAGGGCGGAGCGGTAATTCACCCCTCCACTTT.

This clonotype was counted many times. CDR3 DNA: TGTGCCACCAGCAGAGATTCCATGGGGTCTACTAATGAAAAACTGTTTTTT. Translating gives CATSRDSMGSTNEKLFF. V is TRBV15 and J is TRBJ1-4; D is undetermined. Per the germline V gene, CDR1 is LNHNV and CDR2 is YYDKDF (reference sequence). V gave up 0 bases and J gave up 2 bases, with 13 bases separating them. The length of the CDR3 is 17 residues.

This chain uses TRBV24-1 with TRBJ1-2; D is unclear. Germline V gene sequence: CDR1 KGHDR, CDR2 SFDVKD. V was pared by 4 bases and J by 8 bases, with 13 bases between. This CDR3 is 13 amino acids long. CDR3 bases: TGTGCCACCAGTGAAATCCATGGACGGGGCTACACCTTC. Encoded protein: CATSEIHGRGYTF.

The rearrangement joins TRBV5-1 to TRBJ1-4; 7 bases are shared with TRBD1. Germline V lookup: CDR1 SGHRS, CDR2 YFSETQ. The V gene end was trimmed by 5 bases and the J gene end by 3 bases; junction bases not matched to a gene: 7. This CDR3 has 15 amino acids. The CDR3 region has the DNA TGCGCCAGCAGATACGGACAGGAAGCTAATGAAAAACTGTTTTTT. This encodes CASRYGQEANEKLFF. Full variable domain (remainder filled in from reference TRBV5-1 and TRBJ1-4): KAGVTQTPRYLIKTRGQQVTLSCSPISGHRSVSWYQQTPGQGLQFLFEYFSETQRNKGNFPGRFSGRQFSNSRSEMNVSTLELGDSALYLCASRYGQEANEKLFFGSGTQLSVL.

This clonotype was counted a single time. In DNA form, the CDR3 reads TGTGCCAGCAGCCCGCGGGGACAGGGTATTGGGGACACAGATACGCAGTATTTT. Translation: CASSPRGQGIGDTDTQYF. V usage is TRBV6-1 and J usage is TRBJ2-3, with TRBD1 identical over 9 bases. Germline assignment: CDR1 MNHNS and CDR2 SASEGT. V lost 6 bases, J lost 2 bases, and 15 bases stayed unmatched. This CDR3 contains 18 residues.

This clonotype was observed a handful of times. The chain uses TRBV7-9 and TRBJ1-6; 7 bases align to TRBD1. V dropped 5 bases and J dropped 4; count of bases not matched to a gene: 5. Germline V gene lookup returns CDR1 SEHNR and CDR2 FQNEAQ (reference sequence). The CDR3 totals 15 residues. As DNA, the CDR3 is TGTGCCAGCAGCACCCGGGACAGATATAATTCACCCCTCCACTTT. It codes for CASSTRDRYNSPLHF.

This chain uses TRBV25-1 with TRBJ1-2; 8 bases line up with TRBD1. V shed 4 bases and J 8 bases; nucleotides not matched to a gene: 12. The CDR3 runs 15 residues. CDR1 is MGHDK, CDR2 SYGVNS, per germline. The CDR3 reads CASSARAGTGSGYTF. Here the CDR3 DNA reads TGTGCCAGCAGTGCTAGAGCTGGGACAGGAAGCGGCTACACCTTC.

The V and J genes are TRBV2 and TRBJ2-2; maybe TRBD2 (5 bases). There are 14 residues in the CDR3. V was cut by 4 bases and J by 4 bases, with 10 bases left in between. Germline values: CDR1 SNHLY, CDR2 FYNNEI. The CDR3 nucleotides are TGTGCCAGCAGTGTCACCGGGATCACCGGGGAGCTGTTTTTT. It yields the protein CASSVTGITGELFF. The variable domain in full, completed from reference TRBV2 and TRBJ2-2, reads EPEVTQTPSHQVTQMGQEVILRCVPISNHLYFYWYRQILGQKVEFLVSFYNNEISEKSEIFDDQFSVERPDGSNFTLKIRSTKLEDSAMYFCASSVTGITGELFFGEGSRLTVL.

The gene calls are TRBV7-8 and TRBJ2-5; 7 positions match TRBD1. V shed 1 base, J shed 7 bases, and the junction held 3 bases outside the gene matches. Germline loops: CDR1 SGHVS, CDR2 FQNEAQ. The CDR3 has 13 residues. CDR3 sequence reads: CASSLGPGGTQYF. In nucleotides, the CDR3 is TGTGCCAGCAGCTTAGGGCCAGGGGGGACCCAGTACTTC.

This clonotype was detected many times. The V and J genes are TRBV25-1 and TRBJ2-7, with 7 positions matching TRBD2. The J segment lost 0 bases and the V segment lost 6 bases, leaving 8 bases of the junction unmatched. Germline V gene sequence: CDR1 MGHDK, CDR2 SYGVNS. The CDR3 is 15 amino acids. The CDR3 loop reads CASSSAGTNSYEQYF. The CDR3, as DNA: TGTGCCAGCAGCAGCGCCGGGACTAACTCCTACGAGCAGTACTTC.

V and J are TRBV12-5 and TRBJ1-2, with D unclear. Germline CDR1 reads LGHNT; CDR2 reads FRNRAP. CDR3 size: 15 residues. V dropped 4 bases and J dropped 4 bases, with 16 bases sitting between them. DNA of the CDR3: TGTGCTAGTGGTTCCTTCGTCGCGCAACGCTATGGCTACACCTTC. Amino acid sequence: CASGSFVAQRYGYTF.